This TCR beta chain was sequenced for a study of cytomegalovirus exposure and HLA in healthy donors (dated by TCRdb to about 2017). A note on the overall study: A later analysis indicated that the 95 to 150 validation repertoires were generated on the platform also employed for the approximately 700 repertoires of the first cohort. The study aimed to test whether signatures of past pathogen exposure could be identified by cataloging public T cell receptors. Besides the first cohort of under 700 subjects, a separate validation cohort made up of over a hundred different subjects was used. To predict cytomegalovirus infection status, the study brought together high-throughput TCR immunosequencing, statistical association of individual TCRs with disease status, and machine learning.

This clone was found a few times. The antigen it recognizes is unknown. Qualities for individual bases were not recorded, and no much larger clone is one base off. The paper's findings and limits, for the study overall: The authors suggested that the approach could potentially be generalized to other disease states and immunological phenotypes. Across donors, most TCR sequences were observed very rarely, whereas some public TCRs were present in many individuals. In a later analysis, TCRs clustered in the first cohort were found to also tend to co-occur in the roughly 120 validation repertoires, with 85% to 95% of cluster scores above 0. A later analysis lacked HLA typing for the validation cohort, so it scored co-occurrence in that cohort across all 120 repertoires. In the study, approximately 160 TCR beta chains were listed as associated with cytomegalovirus. In vitro tests confirmed that a few of the cytomegalovirus-associated TCR beta chains recognize cytomegalovirus antigens. In both the original and validation cohorts, the classifier was reported to diagnose cytomegalovirus status with high specificity and sensitivity.

From its cysteine to its phenylalanine, the CDR3 spans 11 amino acids. Only the CDR3 part of the read is kept: 33 bases, read in frame from the first base. From a lookup of the germline V gene, CDR1 and CDR2 are MNHNS and SASEGT. V sheds 7 bases and J sheds 8 bases, leaving 9 bases between their ends. Separate from the approximately 690-subject first cohort, the validation cohort of roughly 110 subjects was the group to which the donors belonged. The library came from the immunoSEQ multiplex PCR assay. Per the authors' processing: To diagnose cytomegalovirus status from the catalog of TCR beta chain sequences, a statistical classification framework was built. In TCRdb, the immuneACCESS table is reduced to in-frame sequences with V and J assigned. These tables do not hold every clone; where another copy was compared, an unresolved V gene accounts for under half, and the others remain unexplained. For V, J and clone size, that table is used; D and trimming come from the DNA. Counted in this sample were roughly 140,000 clones; around 87% of them appeared once. The top ten constitute around 10% of the sample.

This clonotype originated in a man between 18 and 29 years old in good health and CMV-seropositive. Sequenced sample: PBMCs. The chain uses TRBV6-1 and TRBJ2-1, with the D gene not confidently named. The DNA sequence follows: TGTGCCAGCACAGCGAACCATGAGCAGTTCTTC. Its product reads: CASTANHEQFF.